This T cell receptor (beta chain) was sequenced during a study of response to subunit inactivated influenza vaccine. General study results and limits: Authors suggested each seasonal flu vaccination may recruit only limited numbers of new T cells.

With respect to this clonotype: Its antigen is unknown.

Using its own MiXCR run on the RT-PCR reads, TCRdb lists one record per CDR3 protein. The sample lists some 200,000 distinct CDR3 sequences; 10% to 15% were seen once. This CDR3 is 15 amino acids long. The V gene end was trimmed by 1 base and the J gene end by 6 bases; junction bases not matched to a gene: 2. Germline V CDR1 and CDR2: SEHNR, FQNEAQ (reference sequence). This sample also belongs to another study, concerning T cells expressing NK-cell markers. That paper adds: Researchers built TCR beta cDNA using 5'RACE template switching with UMIs. Among four donors, these clonotypes also ranked first in the CD3+CD56-NKG2C+ fraction.

The gene calls are TRBV7-9 and TRBJ1-4; the match to TRBD1 covers 10 bases. The source is a man aged 45-60 years who received an inactivated influenza vaccine. Sequenced here: CD8+ T cells sorted from PBMCs, sampled 12 days after vaccination. The DNA of the CDR3 is TGTGCCAGCAGCTTAGGTGGGACAGGGGATGAAAAACTGTTTTTT. Its translation is CASSLGGTGDEKLFF.